This T cell receptor beta chain was sequenced during a study of neurological immune-mediated disorders. Study-wide results and caveats: The study found no CDR3 amino acid sequences shared by expanded clones across subjects, suggesting private repertoires in all groups. HTLV-1-associated myelopathy had the most TCR clonal expansion, while multiple sclerosis had the least, a level that fell below healthy controls.

This clonotype showed up many times. Its antigen is undetermined. Documented time point: longitudinal time-point 1 (baseline). CDR1 is DFQATT and CDR2 is SNEGSKA in the germline V gene (reference sequence). Between the trimmed V and J ends, which lost 0 bases and 1 base, there was a span of 10 bases. This CDR3 is built from 15 residues. The authors made cDNA by 5'RACE with 10-nucleotide random UMIs. TCRdb reprocessed the 5' RACE reads with MiXCR, giving one entry per CDR3 protein. The data contain approximately 70,000 distinct CDR3 sequences, approximately 10% of them singletons. The chain links TRBV20-1 to TRBJ1-3, with D perhaps TRBD1 (5 bases). The sequencing input was PBMCs. The receptor's source is a man aged 25-45 years in good health. The CDR3 DNA reads as TGCAGTGCTAGAGATCAGGGTACTTCTGGAAACACCATATATTTT. It codes for CSARDQGTSGNTIYF.